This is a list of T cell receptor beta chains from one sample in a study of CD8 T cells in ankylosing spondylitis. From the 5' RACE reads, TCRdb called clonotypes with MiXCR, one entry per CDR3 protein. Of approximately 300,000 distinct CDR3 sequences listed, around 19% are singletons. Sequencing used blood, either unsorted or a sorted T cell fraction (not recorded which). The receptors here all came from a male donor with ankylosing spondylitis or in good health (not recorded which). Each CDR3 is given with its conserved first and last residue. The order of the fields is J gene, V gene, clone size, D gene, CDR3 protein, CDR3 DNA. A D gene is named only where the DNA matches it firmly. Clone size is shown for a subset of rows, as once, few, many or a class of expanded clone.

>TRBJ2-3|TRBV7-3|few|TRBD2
CASSLGGVGSTDTQYF
TGTGCCAGCAGCTTAGGGGGGGTAGGCAGCACAGATACGCAGTATTTT
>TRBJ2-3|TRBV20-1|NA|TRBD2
CSAASGLAGTYTQYF
TGCAGTGCTGCATCGGGACTAGCGGGGACCTATACGCAGTATTTT
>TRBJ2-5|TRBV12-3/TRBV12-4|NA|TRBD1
CASSDTGGGETQYF
TGTGCCAGCAGTGATACAGGGGGCGGAGAGACCCAGTACTTC
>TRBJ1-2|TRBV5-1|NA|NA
CASSFPGVDYGYTF
TGCGCCAGCAGCTTCCCAGGGGTGGACTATGGCTACACCTTC
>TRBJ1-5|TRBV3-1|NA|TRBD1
CASSLGTGGVSNQPQHF
TGTGCCAGCAGCCTCGGGACAGGGGGCGTCAGCAATCAGCCCCAGCATTTT
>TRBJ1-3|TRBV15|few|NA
CATSTDRSSGNTIYF
TGTGCCACCAGCACCGACCGGAGCTCTGGAAACACCATATATTTT
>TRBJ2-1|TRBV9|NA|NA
CASSGPKSRAGNEQFF
TGTGCCAGCAGCGGCCCCAAAAGTCGGGCTGGCAATGAGCAGTTCTTC
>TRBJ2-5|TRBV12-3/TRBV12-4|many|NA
CASSRNQETQYF
TGTGCCAGCAGTCGAAATCAAGAGACCCAGTACTTC
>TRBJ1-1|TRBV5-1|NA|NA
CASKTNGQANTEAFF
TGCGCCAGCAAAACTAATGGGCAGGCGAACACTGAAGCTTTCTTT
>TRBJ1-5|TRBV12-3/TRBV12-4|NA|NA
CASSWDLRSNQPQHF
TGTGCCAGCAGTTGGGACCTCAGAAGCAATCAGCCCCAGCATTTT
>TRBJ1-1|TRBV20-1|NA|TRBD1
CSAEGVDREPTEAFF
TGCAGTGCGGAGGGGGTGGACAGGGAGCCAACTGAAGCTTTCTTT
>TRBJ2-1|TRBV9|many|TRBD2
CASSPLAGINEQFF
TGTGCCAGCAGCCCACTAGCGGGAATCAATGAGCAGTTCTTC
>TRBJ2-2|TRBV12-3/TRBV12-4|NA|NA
CASSWVGGSSTGELFF
TGTGCCAGCAGTTGGGTGGGAGGTTCTTCCACCGGGGAGCTGTTTTTT
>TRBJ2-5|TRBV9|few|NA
CASSSYNQETQYF
TGTGCCAGCAGCTCCTATAACCAAGAGACCCAGTACTTC
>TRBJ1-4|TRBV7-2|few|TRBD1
CASSEQGMLANEKLFF
TGTGCCAGCAGCGAACAGGGGATGTTGGCTAATGAAAAACTGTTTTTT
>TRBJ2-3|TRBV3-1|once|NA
CASSRGDVTQYF
TGTGCCAGCAGCCGCGGGGACGTTACGCAGTATTTT
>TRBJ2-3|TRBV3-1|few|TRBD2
CASSQVAGGGAPDTQYF
TGTGCCAGCAGCCAAGTGGCCGGCGGGGGGGCTCCCGATACGCAGTATTTT
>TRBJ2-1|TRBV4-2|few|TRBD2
CASSQDPREASGSVFF
TGTGCCAGCAGCCAAGATCCCAGGGAAGCTAGCGGGAGTGTGTTCTTC
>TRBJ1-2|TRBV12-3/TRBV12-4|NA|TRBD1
CASSTAGTDYGYTF
TGTGCCAGCAGTACAGCCGGGACAGACTATGGCTACACCTTC
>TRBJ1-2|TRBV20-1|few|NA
CSAPSEGNYGYTF
TGCAGTGCTCCCTCTGAGGGAAACTATGGCTACACCTTC
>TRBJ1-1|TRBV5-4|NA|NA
CASSLGGKNTEAFF
TGTGCCAGCAGCTTGGGGGGGAAAAACACTGAAGCTTTCTTT
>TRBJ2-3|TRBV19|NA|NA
CASSIATGSTDTQYF
TGTGCCAGTAGTATTGCCACTGGAAGCACAGATACGCAGTATTTT
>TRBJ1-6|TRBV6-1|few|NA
CASSLPLSSYNSPLHF
TGTGCCAGCAGTCTCCCACTAAGCTCCTATAATTCACCCCTCCACTTT
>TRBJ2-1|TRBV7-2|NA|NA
CASSLASGPYNEQFF
TGTGCCAGCAGCTTAGCCAGCGGGCCTTACAATGAGCAGTTCTTC
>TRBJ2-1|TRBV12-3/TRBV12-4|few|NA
CASNAIDGHEQFF
TGTGCCAGCAATGCGATTGATGGGCATGAGCAGTTCTTC
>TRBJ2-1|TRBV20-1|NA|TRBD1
CSGKKGQGVEGLYNEQFF
TGCAGTGGGAAAAAGGGACAGGGGGTCGAGGGACTCTACAATGAGCAGTTCTTC
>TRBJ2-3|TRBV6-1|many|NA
CASSPRAPSTDTQYF
TGTGCCAGCAGTCCTAGAGCCCCTTCCACAGATACGCAGTATTTT
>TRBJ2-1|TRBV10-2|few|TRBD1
CASSWGQGRDEQFF
TGCGCCAGCAGTTGGGGACAGGGCAGGGATGAGCAGTTCTTC
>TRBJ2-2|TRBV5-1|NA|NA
CASSLEKIGTGELFF
TGCGCCAGCAGCTTGGAAAAGATCGGCACCGGGGAGCTGTTTTTT
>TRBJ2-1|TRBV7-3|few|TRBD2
CASSLTGGIHNEQFF
TGTGCCAGCAGCTTAACGGGAGGGATTCACAATGAGCAGTTCTTC
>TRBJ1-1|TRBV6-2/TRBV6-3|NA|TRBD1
CASNSDRGNTEAFF
TGTGCCAGCAACAGCGACAGGGGGAACACTGAAGCTTTCTTT
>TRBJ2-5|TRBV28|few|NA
CASSPPSPGKTQYF
TGTGCCAGCAGCCCCCCAAGTCCGGGAAAGACCCAGTACTTC
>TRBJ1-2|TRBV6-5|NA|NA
CASSSNRPQGSYGYTF
TGTGCCAGCAGTTCGAACCGCCCTCAGGGTTCCTATGGCTACACCTTC
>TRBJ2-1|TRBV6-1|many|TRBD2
CASSEQLAGSAYNEQFF
TGTGCCAGCAGTGAACAACTAGCGGGATCGGCATACAATGAGCAGTTCTTC
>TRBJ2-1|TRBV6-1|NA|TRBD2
CASSPRLAGGSRNEQFF
TGTGCCAGCAGCCCCAGACTAGCGGGGGGGTCTCGTAATGAGCAGTTCTTC
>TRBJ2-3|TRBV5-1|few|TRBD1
CASSLTGGWTSTDTQYF
TGCGCCAGCAGCTTAACAGGGGGCTGGACGAGCACAGATACGCAGTATTTT
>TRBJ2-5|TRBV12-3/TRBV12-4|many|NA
CASSLVGFQETQYF
TGTGCCAGCAGTTTAGTGGGATTCCAAGAGACCCAGTACTTC
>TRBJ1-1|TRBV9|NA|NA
CASSAPPSALNTEAFF
TGTGCCAGCAGCGCACCGCCGAGTGCTTTGAACACTGAAGCTTTCTTT
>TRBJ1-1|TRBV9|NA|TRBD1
CASSNGQGGVNTEAFF
TGTGCCAGCAGCAACGGACAGGGGGGCGTGAACACTGAAGCTTTCTTT
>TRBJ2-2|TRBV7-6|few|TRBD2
CASSLGLALKLNTGELFF
TGTGCCAGCAGCTTAGGACTAGCGTTAAAATTGAACACCGGGGAGCTGTTTTTT
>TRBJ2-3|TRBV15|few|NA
CATSKGVTDTQYF
TGTGCCACCAGCAAAGGGGTCACAGATACGCAGTATTTT
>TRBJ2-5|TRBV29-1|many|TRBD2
CSVERLAGISETQYF
TGCAGCGTTGAAAGGCTAGCGGGAATCTCAGAGACCCAGTACTTC
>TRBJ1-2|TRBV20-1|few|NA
CSAVDTNYGYTF
TGCAGTGCTGTGGACACTAACTATGGCTACACCTTC
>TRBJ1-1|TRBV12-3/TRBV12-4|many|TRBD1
CASSPMTGNEAFF
TGTGCCAGCAGTCCTATGACAGGGAACGAAGCTTTCTTT
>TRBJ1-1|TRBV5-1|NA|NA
CASSPNGGEGNTEAFF
TGCGCCAGCAGTCCGAATGGGGGGGAGGGGAACACTGAAGCTTTCTTT
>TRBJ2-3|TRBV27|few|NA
CASSLSGTLNTDTQYF
TGTGCCAGCAGTTTATCCGGGACCCTGAACACAGATACGCAGTATTTT
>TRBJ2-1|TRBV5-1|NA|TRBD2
CASSPDLAANEQFF
TGCGCCAGCAGCCCCGATCTAGCGGCCAATGAGCAGTTCTTC
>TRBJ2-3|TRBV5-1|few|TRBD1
CATRGQGNTDTQYF
TGCGCCACCAGAGGACAGGGCAACACAGATACGCAGTATTTT
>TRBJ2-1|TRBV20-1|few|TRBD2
CSAPFREVNEQFF
TGCAGTGCTCCGTTCCGGGAGGTCAATGAGCAGTTCTTC
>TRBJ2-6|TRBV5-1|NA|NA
CASSLRGGATGANVLTF
TGCGCCAGCAGCTTACGAGGGGGAGCTACTGGGGCCAACGTCCTGACTTTC
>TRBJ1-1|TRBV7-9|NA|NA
CASSLTVGTEAFF
TGTGCCAGCAGCTTAACTGTCGGCACTGAAGCTTTCTTT
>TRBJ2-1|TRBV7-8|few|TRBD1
CASSKNDRANEQFF
TGTGCCAGCAGCAAGAACGACAGGGCCAATGAGCAGTTCTTC
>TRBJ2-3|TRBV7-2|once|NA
CASSLFGGPGKDTQYF
TGTGCCAGCAGCTTATTCGGGGGGCCGGGGAAAGATACGCAGTATTTT
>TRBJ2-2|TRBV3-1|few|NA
CASSTWGAGELFF
TGTGCCAGCAGCACCTGGGGGGCCGGGGAGCTGTTTTTT
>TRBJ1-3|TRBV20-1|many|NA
CSAGGYSGNTIYF
TGCAGTGCGGGAGGGTACTCTGGAAACACCATATATTTT
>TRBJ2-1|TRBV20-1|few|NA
CTGASGNEQFF
TGCACCGGGGCCTCCGGGAATGAGCAGTTCTTC
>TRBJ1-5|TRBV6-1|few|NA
CATLIGAGHLNQPQHF
TGTGCCACCTTAATTGGCGCAGGGCACCTCAATCAGCCCCAGCATTTT
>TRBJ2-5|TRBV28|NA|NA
CASSTQEPQYF
TGTGCCAGCAGTACTCAGGAACCCCAGTACTTC
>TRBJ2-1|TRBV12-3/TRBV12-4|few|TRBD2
CASSFSGRASSNEQFF
TGTGCCAGCAGTTTCAGCGGGAGGGCCTCTAGCAATGAGCAGTTCTTC